Sequencing of this T cell receptor (beta chain) was carried out in a study of identical twins. MiXCR was run by TCRdb on the 5' RACE reads, yielding one entry per CDR3 protein. The sample has about 660,000 distinct CDR3 sequences, 8.5% to 9.5% seen once; the top ten hold 0.75% to 1%. A few counts support this clonotype. The length of the CDR3 is 13 residues. Germline values: CDR1 SGDLS, CDR2 YYNGEE. The germline V and J ends were trimmed by 0 bases and 4 bases, with 8 bases remaining between them. These same records also appear under a second study, on yellow fever vaccine responses in identical twins.

This clonotype was obtained from a woman between 18 and 29 years old in good health. Sequencing input: PBMCs. The gene calls are TRBV9 and TRBJ2-7; no reliable D call. CDR3 DNA: TGTGCCAGCAGCGTAGACCCACAGTACGAGCAGTACTTC. This encodes CASSVDPQYEQYF.